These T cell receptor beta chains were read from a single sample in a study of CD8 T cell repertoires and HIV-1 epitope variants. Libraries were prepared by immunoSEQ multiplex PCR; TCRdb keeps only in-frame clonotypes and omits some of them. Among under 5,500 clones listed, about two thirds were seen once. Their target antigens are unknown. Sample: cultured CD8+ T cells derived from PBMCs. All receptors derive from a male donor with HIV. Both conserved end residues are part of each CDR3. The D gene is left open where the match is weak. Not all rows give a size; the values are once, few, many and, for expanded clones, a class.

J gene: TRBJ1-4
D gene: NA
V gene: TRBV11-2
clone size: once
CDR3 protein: CASTDPGLGEKLFF
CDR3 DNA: TGTGCCAGCACCGATCCGGGGCTGGGGGAAAAACTGTTTTTT

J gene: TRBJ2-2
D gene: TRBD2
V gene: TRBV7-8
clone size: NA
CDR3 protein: CASSSAWERGGNTGELFF
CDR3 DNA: TGTGCCAGCAGCTCCGCGTGGGAGCGGGGTGGGAACACCGGGGAGCTGTTTTTT

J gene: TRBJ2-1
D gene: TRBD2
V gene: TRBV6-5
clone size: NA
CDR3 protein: CASSYSRSSGGAWQFF
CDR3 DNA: TGTGCCAGCAGTTACTCGAGATCTAGCGGGGGGGCATGGCAGTTCTTC

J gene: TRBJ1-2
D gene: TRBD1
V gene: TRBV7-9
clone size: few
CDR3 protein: CASSLVGTGVGYTF
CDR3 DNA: TGTGCCAGCAGCTTAGTTGGGACAGGGGTAGGCTACACCTTC

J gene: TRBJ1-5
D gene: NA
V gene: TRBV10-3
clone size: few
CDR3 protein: CAISESRDSNQPQHF
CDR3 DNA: TGTGCCATCAGTGAGTCGAGGGACAGCAATCAGCCCCAGCATTTT

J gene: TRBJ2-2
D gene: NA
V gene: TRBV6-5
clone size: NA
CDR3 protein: CASIQGFTGELFF
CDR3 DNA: TGTGCCAGCATCCAGGGGTTCACCGGGGAGCTGTTTTTT

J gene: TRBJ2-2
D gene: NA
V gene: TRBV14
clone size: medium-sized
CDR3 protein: CASRLEANTGELFF
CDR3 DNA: TGTGCCAGCAGGCTAGAAGCGAACACCGGGGAGCTGTTTTTT

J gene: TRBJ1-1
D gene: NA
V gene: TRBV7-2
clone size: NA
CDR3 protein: CASSLTFLTTEAFF
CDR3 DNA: TGTGCCAGCAGCCTGACATTTCTTACCACTGAAGCTTTCTTT

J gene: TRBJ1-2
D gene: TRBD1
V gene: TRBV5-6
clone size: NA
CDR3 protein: CASSLVQGAKGYTF
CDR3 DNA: TGTGCCAGCAGCTTGGTTCAGGGGGCGAAAGGCTACACCTTC

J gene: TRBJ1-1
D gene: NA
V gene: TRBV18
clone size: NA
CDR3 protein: CASSPPGLADTEAFF
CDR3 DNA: TGTGCCAGCTCACCACCTGGACTGGCGGACACTGAAGCTTTCTTT

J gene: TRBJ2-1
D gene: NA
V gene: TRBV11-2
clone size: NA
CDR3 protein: CASSLGSHNEQFF
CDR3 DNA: TGTGCCAGCAGCTTGGGATCCCACAATGAGCAGTTCTTC

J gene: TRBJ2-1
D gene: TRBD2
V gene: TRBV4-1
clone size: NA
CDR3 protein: CASSPWTSSNNEQFF
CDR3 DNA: TGCGCCAGCAGCCCCTGGACTAGCTCAAACAATGAGCAGTTCTTC

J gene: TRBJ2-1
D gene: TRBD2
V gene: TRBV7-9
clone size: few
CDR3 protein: CASSSTSGGYNEQFF
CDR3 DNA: TGTGCCAGCAGCTCGACTAGCGGGGGATACAATGAGCAGTTCTTC

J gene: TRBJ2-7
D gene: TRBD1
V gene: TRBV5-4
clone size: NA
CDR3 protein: CASSFGQGAGEQYF
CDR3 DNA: TGTGCCAGCAGCTTCGGACAGGGCGCGGGGGAGCAGTACTTC

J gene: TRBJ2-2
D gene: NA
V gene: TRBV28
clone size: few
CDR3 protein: CASSHLKGDVNTGELFF
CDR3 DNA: TGTGCCAGCAGCCATCTTAAGGGGGATGTGAACACCGGGGAGCTGTTTTTT

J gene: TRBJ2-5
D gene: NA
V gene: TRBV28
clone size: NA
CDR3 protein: CASSSPDMSQETQYF
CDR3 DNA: TGTGCCAGCAGTTCCCCTGACATGTCCCAAGAGACCCAGTACTTC

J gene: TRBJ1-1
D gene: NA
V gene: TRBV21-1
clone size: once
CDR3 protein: CASSPTRSTEAFF
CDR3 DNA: TGTGCCAGCAGCCCTACACGGTCCACTGAAGCTTTCTTT

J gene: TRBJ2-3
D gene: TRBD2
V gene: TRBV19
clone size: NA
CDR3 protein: CASRGSGGLLPSTDTQYF
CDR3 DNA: TGTGCCAGTAGAGGTAGCGGGGGGCTTTTACCTAGCACAGATACGCAGTATTTT

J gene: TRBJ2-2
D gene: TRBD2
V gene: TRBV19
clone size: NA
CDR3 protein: CASSIGLAGNTGELFF
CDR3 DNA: TGTGCCAGTAGTATAGGCCTAGCGGGGAACACCGGGGAGCTGTTTTTT

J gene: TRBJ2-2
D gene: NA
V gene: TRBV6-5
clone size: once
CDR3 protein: CASSYGGELFF
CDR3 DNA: TGTGCCAGCAGTTACGGCGGGGAGCTGTTTTTT

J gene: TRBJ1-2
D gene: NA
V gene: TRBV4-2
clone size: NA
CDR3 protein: CASSQEEDSYGYTF
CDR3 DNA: TGTGCCAGCAGCCAAGAAGAGGACAGCTATGGCTACACCTTC

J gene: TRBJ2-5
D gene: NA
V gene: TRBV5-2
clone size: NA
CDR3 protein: CASSSAGIDQETQYF
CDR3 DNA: TGTGCCAGCAGCTCCGCCGGGATAGATCAAGAGACCCAGTACTTC

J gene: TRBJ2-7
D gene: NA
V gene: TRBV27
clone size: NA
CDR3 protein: CASSLIGASYEQYF
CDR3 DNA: TGTGCCAGCAGTTTAATCGGGGCCTCCTACGAGCAGTACTTC

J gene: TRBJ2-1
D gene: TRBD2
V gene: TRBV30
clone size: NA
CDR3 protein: CAWSTTSGGYNEQFF
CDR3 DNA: TGTGCCTGGAGTACTACTAGCGGGGGCTACAATGAGCAGTTCTTC

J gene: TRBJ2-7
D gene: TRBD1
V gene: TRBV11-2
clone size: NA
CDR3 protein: CASSSGQGSYEQYF
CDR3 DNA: TGTGCCAGCAGCTCCGGACAGGGGTCCTACGAGCAGTACTTC

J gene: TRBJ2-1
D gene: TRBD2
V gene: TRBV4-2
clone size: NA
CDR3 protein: CASSPTSAGDYNEQFF
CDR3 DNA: TGTGCCAGCAGTCCAACCTCTGCGGGGGACTACAATGAGCAGTTCTTC

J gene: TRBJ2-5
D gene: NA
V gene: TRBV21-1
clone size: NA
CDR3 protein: CASSNWGLKETQYF
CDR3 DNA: TGTGCCAGCAGCAATTGGGGTTTAAAAGAGACCCAGTACTTC

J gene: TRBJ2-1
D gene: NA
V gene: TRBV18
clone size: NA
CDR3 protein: CASSPTNNEQFF
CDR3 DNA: TGTGCCAGCTCACCAACTAACAATGAGCAGTTCTTC

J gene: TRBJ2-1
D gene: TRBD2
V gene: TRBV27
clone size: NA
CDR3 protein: CASSSLAGGNNEQFF
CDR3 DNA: TGTGCCAGCAGTTCTCTAGCGGGGGGGAACAATGAGCAGTTCTTC

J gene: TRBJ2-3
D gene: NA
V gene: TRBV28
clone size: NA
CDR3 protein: CASSLLGGMDTQYF
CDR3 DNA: TGTGCCAGCAGTTTATTGGGGGGAATGGATACGCAGTATTTT

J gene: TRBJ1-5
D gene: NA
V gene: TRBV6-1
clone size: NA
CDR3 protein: CASSENPQGNQPQHF
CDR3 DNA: TGTGCCAGCAGTGAGAACCCTCAGGGCAATCAGCCCCAGCATTTT

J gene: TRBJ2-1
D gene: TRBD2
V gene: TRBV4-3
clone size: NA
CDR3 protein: CASSQAQPGGATYNEQFF
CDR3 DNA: TGCGCCAGCAGCCAAGCCCAGCCCGGGGGGGCTACCTACAATGAGCAGTTCTTC

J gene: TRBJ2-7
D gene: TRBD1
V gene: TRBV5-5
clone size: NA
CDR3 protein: CASSSGTDYEQYF
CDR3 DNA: TGTGCCAGCAGCTCCGGGACAGACTACGAGCAGTACTTC

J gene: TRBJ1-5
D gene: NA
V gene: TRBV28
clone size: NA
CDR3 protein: CASSSTRAWDSNQPQHF
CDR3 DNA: TGTGCCAGCAGTTCCACACGGGCGTGGGATAGCAATCAGCCCCAGCATTTT

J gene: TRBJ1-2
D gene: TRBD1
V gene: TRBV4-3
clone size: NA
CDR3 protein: CASSLTGTGDGYTF
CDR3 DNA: TGCGCCAGCAGTCTCACCGGGACAGGGGATGGCTACACCTTC

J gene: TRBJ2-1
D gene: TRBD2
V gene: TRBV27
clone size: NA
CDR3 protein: CASIRPGLGREQFF
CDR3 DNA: TGTGCCAGCATTCGACCGGGACTAGGCCGTGAGCAGTTCTTC

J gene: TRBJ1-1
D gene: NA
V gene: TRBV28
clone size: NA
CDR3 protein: CASSPTAGNTEAFF
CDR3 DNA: TGTGCCAGCAGTCCGACAGCAGGGAACACTGAAGCTTTCTTT

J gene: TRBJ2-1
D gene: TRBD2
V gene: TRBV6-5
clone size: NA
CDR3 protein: CASSYSPSGSRNEQFF
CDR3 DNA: TGTGCCAGCAGCTACTCACCTAGCGGGAGTAGGAATGAGCAGTTCTTC

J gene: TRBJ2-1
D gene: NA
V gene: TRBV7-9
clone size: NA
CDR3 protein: CASSLDGASEQFF
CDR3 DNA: TGTGCCAGCAGCTTAGACGGTGCCAGTGAGCAGTTCTTC

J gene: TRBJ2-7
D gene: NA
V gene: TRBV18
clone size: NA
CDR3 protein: CASSPRDTSRDEQYF
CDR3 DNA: TGTGCCAGCTCACCCCGGGACACCTCTCGGGACGAGCAGTACTTC

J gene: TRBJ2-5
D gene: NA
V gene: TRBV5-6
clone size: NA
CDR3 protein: CASSPGGYETQYF
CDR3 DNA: TGTGCCAGCAGCCCAGGGGGGTACGAGACCCAGTACTTC

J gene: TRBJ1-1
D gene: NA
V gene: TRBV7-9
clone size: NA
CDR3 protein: CASSSPGLPNTEAFF
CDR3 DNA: TGTGCCAGCAGCTCGCCCGGGCTCCCGAACACTGAAGCTTTCTTT